This T cell receptor beta chain came from a study of T cell repertoires in cytomegalovirus infection. Across the whole study: From public TCR beta signatures came an indication of both CMV infection and matching HLA type.

This clonotype was seen ten or more times. Its specificity is unknown. Study-wide findings and caveats: Ex vivo, HLA-C-restricted CMV-specific TCR beta clonotypes prevailed over the rest of the response. Totalled public TCR beta family frequency picked out people who carried CMV plus the relevant HLA.

The J segment lost 14 bases and the V segment lost 7 bases, leaving 9 bases of the junction unmatched. CDR1 and CDR2 from the germline V gene are SGHTA and FQGNSA. There are 13 residues in the CDR3. TCRdb reprocessed the reads with MiXCR, giving one entry per CDR3 protein. The data show a few hundred thousand distinct CDR3 sequences, with more than 8% seen just once and around 4% held by the top ten. Sequencing input: PBMCs. V gene TRBV7-2 combines with J gene TRBJ2-1, with 12 bases that match TRBD2. The sequence derives from a human donor in good health (CMV status not recorded). Some clones in this sample may be carry-over from other donors' samples. The CDR3 bases are TGTGCCAGCACCGGCGGACTAGCGGGGTACAAGTTCTTC. Residues: CASTGGLAGYKFF.